This T cell receptor beta chain emerged from a study of identical twins. With V trimmed by 3 bases and J by 8 bases, 9 bases remained unmatched. The CDR3 consists of 14 residues. Looked up from germline, CDR1 is SQVTM and CDR2 is ANQGSEA. Overall study results and limits: Model-predicted out-of-frame TCR alpha sharing fell below observed values in monozygotic twins.

In this sample, this clonotype turned up many times. Its antigen remains unknown. TCRdb recomputed calls from the 5' RACE reads with MiXCR, one row per CDR3 protein. This sample yields just under 650,000 distinct CDR3 sequences, of which 7.1% are seen a single time; 1.6% belongs to the top ten. This sample also appeared in a second study, on yellow fever vaccine responses in identical twins.

The chain is built from TRBV29-1 and TRBJ2-1; 8 positions agree with TRBD2. The sequenced material came from PBMCs. The source is a woman under 30 in good health. CDR3 nucleotides: TGCAGCGTTGACGGGGGGGGCAATTGGGATGAGCAGTTCTTC. Amino acids: CSVDGGGNWDEQFF.